This T cell receptor beta chain was sequenced for a study of blood T cell repertoires in COVID-19. Turning to the study itself: Researchers got acute and convalescent COVID-19 samples from the United States, Italy and Spain. The analysed material was cDNA or gDNA that came from T cells, B-cell-depleted T cells, or PBMCs.

With 5 bases clipped from V and 2 bases from J, the junction kept 3 bases outside the gene matches. The CDR3 has 13 residues. Original processing notes: How many nucleated cells were present was estimated from reference gene primer amplification. Sequenced by immunoSEQ multiplex PCR; TCRdb stores in-frame clones only, minus some. Clonal size and the V and J genes are those of that table, whereas D and trimming came from the DNA. The sample has around 20,000 clones, about 89% seen once. Sequences were obtained from peripheral blood. This receptor was obtained from a human donor with active COVID-19. The donor label of this sample is uncertain. V is TRBV12-3 or TRBV12-4 and J is TRBJ2-7, with 7 bases lining up with TRBD1. CDR3 sequence: CASSQTGAYEQYF. In nucleotides, the CDR3 is TGTGCCAGCAGTCAAACAGGGGCCTACGAGCAGTACTTC.